The next 3 T cell receptor beta chains were all read from a single sample in a study of vaccination and CD4 T cells after COVID-19. With the Oncomine TCR Beta short-read assay, DNA from cultured CD4+ T cells was sequenced. From the PCR reads, TCRdb called clonotypes with MiXCR, one entry per CDR3 protein. In the table there are approximately 19,000 distinct CDR3 sequences, approximately 53% of which are singletons. The antigens of these receptors remain unknown. Treatment meaning: roughly ten-day PBMC culture with coronavirus spike peptide pools or control peptides (ViraFEST assay). The specimen sequenced was CD4+ T cells from blood, cultured in vitro. Every receptor here comes from a human donor who had recovered from COVID-19.

The chain employs TRBV5-8 and TRBJ2-5; 13 nucleotides align to TRBD2. The V and J ends lost 1 base and 6 bases, in that order; junction bases with no gene match: 3. There are 15 residues in the CDR3. Germline V CDR1 and CDR2: SGHTS, YDEGEE. CDR3 sequence reads: CASSLTSGGAKTQYF. The CDR3, as DNA: TGTGCCAGCAGCTTGACTAGCGGGGGGGCTAAGACCCAGTACTTC.

The V call is TRBV6-5, the J call TRBJ2-2; no reliable D call. The CDR3 has 11 residues. Trimming removed 4 bases at V and 7 bases at J, with 4 bases between. In germline, CDR1 is MNHEY, CDR2 SVGAGI. CDR3 in amino acids: CASSSVGELFF. In nucleotides, the CDR3 is TGTGCCAGCAGTTCCGTCGGGGAGCTGTTTTTT.

The rearrangement joins TRBV7-3 to TRBJ2-2; D not certain. The CDR3 is made up of 18 amino acids. V lost 0 bases, J lost 2 bases, and 16 bases lay in between. Germline V gene sequence: CDR1 SGHTA, CDR2 FQGTGA. The CDR3 DNA reads as TGTGCCAGCAGCTTAACGGGCCCTTGGGGATCCAACACCGGGGAGCTGTTTTTT. This sequence encodes CASSLTGPWGSNTGELFF.